This T cell receptor beta chain was recorded in a study of long-term antiretroviral therapy in people with HIV. V shed 6 bases and J shed 0 bases, with 9 bases lying between them. This CDR3 is built from 14 residues. Germline-derived CDR1 and CDR2 are SNHLY and FYNNEI. Runs used v3.0 of the immunoSEQ assay and were done at survey level. Profiled with immunoSEQ multiplex PCR; TCRdb holds only in-frame clones, not every one. The sample yields fewer than 25,000 clones, 65% to 90% seen once. V gene TRBV2 combines with J gene TRBJ1-5, with a possible D match to TRBD1 (5 bases). The sample in question was unsorted PBMCs, obtained at the start of antiretroviral therapy, before treatment. The sequence was obtained from a woman aged 18 to 35 with HIV. The CDR3 protein is CASRLDSSNQPQHF. Here the CDR3 DNA reads TGTGCCAGCAGGCTCGACAGTAGCAATCAGCCCCAGCATTTT.